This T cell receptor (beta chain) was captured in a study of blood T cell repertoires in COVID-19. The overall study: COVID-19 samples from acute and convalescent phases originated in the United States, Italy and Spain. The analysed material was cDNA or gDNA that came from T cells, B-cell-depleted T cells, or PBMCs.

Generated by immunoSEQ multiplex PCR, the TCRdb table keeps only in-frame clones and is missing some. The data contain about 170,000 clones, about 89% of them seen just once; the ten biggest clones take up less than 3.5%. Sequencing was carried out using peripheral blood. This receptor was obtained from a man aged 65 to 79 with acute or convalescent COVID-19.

The CDR3 bases are TGTGCCAGCAGGGAGCGGGCTGGGGCCAACGTCCTGACTTTC. Translation gives CASRERAGANVLTF. The chain has TRBV6-5 and TRBJ2-6; D is perhaps TRBD2 (6 bases). This CDR3 has 14 residues. Germline V CDR1 and CDR2: MNHEY, SVGAGI. The germline V and J ends were trimmed by 6 bases and 2 bases, with 8 bases remaining between them.